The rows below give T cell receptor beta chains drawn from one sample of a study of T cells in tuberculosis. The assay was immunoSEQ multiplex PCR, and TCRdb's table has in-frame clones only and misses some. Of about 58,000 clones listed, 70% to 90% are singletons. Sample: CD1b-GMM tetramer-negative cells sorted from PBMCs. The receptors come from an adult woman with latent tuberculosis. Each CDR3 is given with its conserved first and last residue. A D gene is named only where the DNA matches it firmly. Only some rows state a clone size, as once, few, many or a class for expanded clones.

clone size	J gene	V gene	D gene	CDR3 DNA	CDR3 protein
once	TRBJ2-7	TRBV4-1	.	TGCGCCAGCAGCCAAAGTCTAACAGGTGTCTACGAGCAGTACTTC	CASSQSLTGVYEQYF
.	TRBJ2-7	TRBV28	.	TGTGCCAGCAGCCCTCTCTACGAGCAGTACTTC	CASSPLYEQYF
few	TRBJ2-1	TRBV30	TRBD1	TGTGCCTGGAGTGTCGACAGGGGAAATGAGCAGTTCTTC	CAWSVDRGNEQFF
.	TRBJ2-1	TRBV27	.	TGTGCCAGCAGTTCGGACAATGAGCAGTTCTTC	CASSSDNEQFF
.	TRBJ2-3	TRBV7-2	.	TGTGCCAGCAGCCGGACTAACCCCTCAGATACGCAGTATTTT	CASSRTNPSDTQYF
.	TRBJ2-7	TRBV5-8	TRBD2	TGTGCCAGCAGCTGGTTTGCGGGACCGGGACTAGCGCCACGACGAAAGTACTTC	CASSWFAGPGLAPRRKYF
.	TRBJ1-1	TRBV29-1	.	TGCAGCGTTGAAGAGATAACCAGGGGCACTGAAGCTTTCTTT	CSVEEITRGTEAFF
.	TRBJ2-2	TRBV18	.	TGTGCCAGCTCACCACGGCAGGGCGACACCGGGGAGCTGTTTTTT	CASSPRQGDTGELFF
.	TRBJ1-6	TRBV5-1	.	TGCGCCAGCAGCTTGGGCTGGGGCTTCTCGCGTCGGAATTCACCCCTCCACTTT	CASSLGWGFSRRNSPLHF
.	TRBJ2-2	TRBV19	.	TGTGCCAGTAGTGTGGCAAACACCGGGGAGCTGTTTTTT	CASSVANTGELFF
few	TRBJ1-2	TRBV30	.	TGTGCCTGGGACGAAGGGGTGGGCTATGGCTACACCTTC	CAWDEGVGYGYTF
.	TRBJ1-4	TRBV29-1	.	TGCAGCGTTGAGCGTCCGCCATTCCCAAAACTGTTTTTT	CSVERPPFPKLFF
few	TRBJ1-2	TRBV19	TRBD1	TGTGCCAGTATAGGACAGGACTATGGCTACACCTTC	CASIGQDYGYTF
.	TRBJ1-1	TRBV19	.	TGTGCCAGTAGTTCCAGGGGAAGGACTGAAGCTTTCTTT	CASSSRGRTEAFF
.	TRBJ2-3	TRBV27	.	TGTGCCAGCAGTTTATTAGGGCCGGGGTCTAGCACAGATACGCAGTATTTT	CASSLLGPGSSTDTQYF
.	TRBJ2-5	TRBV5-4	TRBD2	TGTGCCAGCAGCCTGCGTGGGGGAGGGCGGGAGACCCAGTACTTC	CASSLRGGGRETQYF
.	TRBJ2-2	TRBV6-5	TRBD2	TGTGCCAGCAGTTACAGCGGGGCTTCGGCCGGGGAGCTGTTTTTT	CASSYSGASAGELFF
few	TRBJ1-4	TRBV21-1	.	TGTGCCAGCAGCAAACCTGGAGGGGATGAAAAACTGTTTTTT	CASSKPGGDEKLFF
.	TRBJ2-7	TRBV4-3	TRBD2	TGCGCCAGCAGCCAAGAGGCTAGCGGAACCTACGAGCAGTACTTC	CASSQEASGTYEQYF
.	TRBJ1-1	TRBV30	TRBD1	TGTGCCTCGAAAACGGGACAGGGACTTCGTGCTGAAGCTTTCTTT	CASKTGQGLRAEAFF
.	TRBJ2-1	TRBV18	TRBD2	TGTGCCAGCTCACCCAGGACTAGCGGTAAATACAATGAGCAGTTCTTC	CASSPRTSGKYNEQFF
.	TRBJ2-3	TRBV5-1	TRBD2	TGCGCCAGCAGCTGGCCCCTAGCGGGGGGTAAAGATACGCAGTATTTT	CASSWPLAGGKDTQYF
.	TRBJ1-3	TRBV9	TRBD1	TGTGCCAGCAGCGCTAAGACAGGGGTAAACACCATATATTTT	CASSAKTGVNTIYF
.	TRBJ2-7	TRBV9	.	TGTGCCAGCAGCGTAGGGCTAGGGGACGGGAGAAATTACGAGCAGTACTTC	CASSVGLGDGRNYEQYF
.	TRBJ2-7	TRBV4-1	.	TGCGCCAGCAGCCAAGATGGCAGGGTCACCTACGAGCAGTACTTC	CASSQDGRVTYEQYF
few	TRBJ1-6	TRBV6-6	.	TGTGCCAGCAGTAGGGCCTCAGGGGATTCACCCCTCCACTTT	CASSRASGDSPLHF
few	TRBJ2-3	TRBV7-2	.	TGTGCCAGCAGCCGCCAGGGAGGGGGAGATACGCAGTATTTT	CASSRQGGGDTQYF
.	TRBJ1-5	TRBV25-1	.	TGTGCCAGCAGTGCAGGGGGCAATCAGCCCCAGCATTTT	CASSAGGNQPQHF
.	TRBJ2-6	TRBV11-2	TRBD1	TGTGCCAGCAGCTCCGGGGACAGGGTACGGCCTGGGGCCAACGTCCTGACTTTC	CASSSGDRVRPGANVLTF
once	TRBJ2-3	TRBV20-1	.	TGCAGTGCTAGACAGGATACGCAGTATTTT	CSARQDTQYF
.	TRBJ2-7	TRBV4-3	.	TGCGCCAGCAGCCAAGACAGGGCCTACGAGCAGTACTTC	CASSQDRAYEQYF
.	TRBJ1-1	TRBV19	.	TGTGCCAGTAGTATTAAACAGGGCCTTCCCACTGAAGCTTTCTTT	CASSIKQGLPTEAFF
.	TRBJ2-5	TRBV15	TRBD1	TGTGCCACCAGCAGTAGGGACAGGGCCCAAGAGACCCAGTACTTC	CATSSRDRAQETQYF
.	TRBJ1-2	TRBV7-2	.	TGTGCCAGCAGCTTAGGTTTGGCAGGGAATGGTGGCTACACCTTC	CASSLGLAGNGGYTF
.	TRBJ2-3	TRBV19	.	TGTGCCAGTAGAGCTGCGGACACAGATACGCAGTATTTT	CASRAADTDTQYF
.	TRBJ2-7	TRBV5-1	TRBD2	TGCGCCAGCAGCTTGGGGGGCCGCGGCGGGAGCAACGAGCAGTACTTC	CASSLGGRGGSNEQYF
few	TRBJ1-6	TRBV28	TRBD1	TGTGCCAGCACCCCTGGGGACAGGGGAGTAAATTCACCCCTCCACTTT	CASTPGDRGVNSPLHF
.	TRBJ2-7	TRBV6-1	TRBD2	TGTGCCAGCAGTGAGAGGCCCTCGGGGGGGGGCGAGCAGTACTTC	CASSERPSGGGEQYF
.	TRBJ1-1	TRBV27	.	TGTGCCAGCAGTTTGGGGGGATTGAACACTGAAGCTTTCTTT	CASSLGGLNTEAFF
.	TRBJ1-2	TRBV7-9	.	TGTGCCAGCAGCCCACGCGGGGGGAGAAGCAATGGCTACACCTTC	CASSPRGGRSNGYTF
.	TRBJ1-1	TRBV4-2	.	TGTGCCAGCAGCCAAGGCCCGGGATTCCGAGGCACTGAAGCTTTCTTT	CASSQGPGFRGTEAFF
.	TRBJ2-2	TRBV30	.	TGTGCCTGGAGTAACTACGCCGGGGAGCTGTTTTTT	CAWSNYAGELFF
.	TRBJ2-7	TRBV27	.	TGTGCCAGCAGTTTAGCAGGATTATACTACGAGCAGTACTTC	CASSLAGLYYEQYF
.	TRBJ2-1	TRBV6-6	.	TGTGCCAGCAGCCCCGGTCTTAGGGGCTACAATGAGCAGTTCTTC	CASSPGLRGYNEQFF
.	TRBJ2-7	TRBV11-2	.	TGTGCCAGCAGCTTACGCGACTCAGCCTACGAGCAGTACTTC	CASSLRDSAYEQYF
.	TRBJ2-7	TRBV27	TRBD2	TGTGCCAGCAGCGTAGCGGGAGGGGTCTACGAGCAGTACTTC	CASSVAGGVYEQYF
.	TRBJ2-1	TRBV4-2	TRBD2	TGTGCCAGCAGCCAAGATAGGAGCGGGAGTGGTGGCAATGAGCAGTTCTTC	CASSQDRSGSGGNEQFF
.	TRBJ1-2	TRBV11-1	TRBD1	TGTGCCAGCAGCATCTCGGACAGGGACTATGGCTACACCTTC	CASSISDRDYGYTF
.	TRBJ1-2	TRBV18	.	TGTGCCAGCTCACCAGGGACTCTGACTAACTATGGCTACACCTTC	CASSPGTLTNYGYTF